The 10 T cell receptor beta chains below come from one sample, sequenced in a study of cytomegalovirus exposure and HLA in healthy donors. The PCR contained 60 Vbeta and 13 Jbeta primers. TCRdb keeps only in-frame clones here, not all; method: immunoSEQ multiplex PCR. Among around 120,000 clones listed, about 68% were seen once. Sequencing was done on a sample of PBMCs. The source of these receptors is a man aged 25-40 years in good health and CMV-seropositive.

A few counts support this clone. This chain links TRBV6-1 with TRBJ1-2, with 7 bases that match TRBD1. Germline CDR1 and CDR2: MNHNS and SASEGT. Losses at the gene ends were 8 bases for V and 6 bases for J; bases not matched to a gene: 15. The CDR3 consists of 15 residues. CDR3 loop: CASFPKQGRRDGYTF. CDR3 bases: TGTGCCAGCTTCCCGAAACAGGGGCGAAGGGATGGCTACACCTTC.

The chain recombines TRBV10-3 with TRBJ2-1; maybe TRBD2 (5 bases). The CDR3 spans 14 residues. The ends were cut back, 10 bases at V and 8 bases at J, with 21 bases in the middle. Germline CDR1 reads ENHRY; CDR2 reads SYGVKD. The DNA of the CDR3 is TGTGCCACTCATTCCGGGGTCTGGGAGTATGAGCAGTTCTTC. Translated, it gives CATHSGVWEYEQFF.

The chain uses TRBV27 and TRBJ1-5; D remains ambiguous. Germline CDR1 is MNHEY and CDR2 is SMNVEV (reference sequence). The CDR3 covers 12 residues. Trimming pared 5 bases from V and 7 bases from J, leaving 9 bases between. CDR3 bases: TGTGCCAGCAGTGCCAGAGGGCAGCCCCAGCATTTT. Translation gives CASSARGQPQHF.

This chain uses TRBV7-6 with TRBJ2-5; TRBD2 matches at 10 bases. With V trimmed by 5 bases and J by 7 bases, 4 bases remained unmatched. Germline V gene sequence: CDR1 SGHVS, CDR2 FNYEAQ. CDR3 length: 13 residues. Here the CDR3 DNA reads TGTGCCAGCAGCCCCACTAGCGGGGCGACCCAGTACTTC. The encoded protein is CASSPTSGATQYF.

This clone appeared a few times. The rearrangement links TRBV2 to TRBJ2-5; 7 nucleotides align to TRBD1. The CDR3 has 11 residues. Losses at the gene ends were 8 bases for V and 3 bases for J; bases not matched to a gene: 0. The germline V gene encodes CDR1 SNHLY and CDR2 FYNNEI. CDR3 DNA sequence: TGTGCCAGCCAGGGGGAAGAGACCCAGTACTTC. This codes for CASQGEETQYF.

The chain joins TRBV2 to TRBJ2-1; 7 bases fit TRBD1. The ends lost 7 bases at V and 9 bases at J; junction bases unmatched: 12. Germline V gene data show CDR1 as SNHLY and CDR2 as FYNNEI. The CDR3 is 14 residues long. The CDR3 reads CASTPDTGEPEQFF. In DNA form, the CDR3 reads TGTGCCAGCACGCCTGATACAGGGGAGCCTGAGCAGTTCTTC. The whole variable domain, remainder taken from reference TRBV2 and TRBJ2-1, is EPEVTQTPSHQVTQMGQEVILRCVPISNHLYFYWYRQILGQKVEFLVSFYNNEISEKSEIFDDQFSVERPDGSNFTLKIRSTKLEDSAMYFCASTPDTGEPEQFFGPGTRLTVL.

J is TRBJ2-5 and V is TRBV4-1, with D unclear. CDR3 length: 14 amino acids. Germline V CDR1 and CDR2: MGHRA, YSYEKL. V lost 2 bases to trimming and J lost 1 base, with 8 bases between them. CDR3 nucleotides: TGCGCCAGCAGCCAAAAGCGAACCCAAGAGACCCAGTACTTC. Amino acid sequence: CASSQKRTQETQYF.

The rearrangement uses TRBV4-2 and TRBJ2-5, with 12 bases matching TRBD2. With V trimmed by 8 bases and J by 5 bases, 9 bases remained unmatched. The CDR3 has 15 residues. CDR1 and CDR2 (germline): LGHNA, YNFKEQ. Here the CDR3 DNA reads TGTGCCAGCGGAAGGACTAGCGGGGTAGTTGAGACCCAGTACTTC. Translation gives CASGRTSGVVETQYF.

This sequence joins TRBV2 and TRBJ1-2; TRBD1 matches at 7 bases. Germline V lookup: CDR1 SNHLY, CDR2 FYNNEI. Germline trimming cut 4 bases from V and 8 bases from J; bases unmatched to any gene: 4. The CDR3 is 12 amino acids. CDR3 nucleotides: TGTGCCAGCAGTGGGAGAGGGGGCGGCTACACCTTC. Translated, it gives CASSGRGGGYTF. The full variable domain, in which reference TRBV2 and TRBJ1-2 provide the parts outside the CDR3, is EPEVTQTPSHQVTQMGQEVILRCVPISNHLYFYWYRQILGQKVEFLVSFYNNEISEKSEIFDDQFSVERPDGSNFTLKIRSTKLEDSAMYFCASSGRGGGYTFGSGTRLTVV.

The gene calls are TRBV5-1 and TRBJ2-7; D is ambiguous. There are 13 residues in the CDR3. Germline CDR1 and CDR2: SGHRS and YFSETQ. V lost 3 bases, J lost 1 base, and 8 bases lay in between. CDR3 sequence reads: CASSSTSSYEQYF. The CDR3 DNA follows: TGCGCCAGCAGCTCAACAAGTTCCTACGAGCAGTACTTC.